Listed below are T cell receptor beta chains from one sample, sequenced in a study of T cells in Graves' hyperthyroidism and ophthalmopathy. TCRdb recomputed calls from the multiplex PCR reads with MiXCR, one row per CDR3 protein. The table records some 500,000 distinct CDR3 sequences, approximately 15% of them present only once. Sequenced material: blood. Receptor source: a young woman with Graves' hyperthyroidism. Both conserved end residues are part of each CDR3. The order of the fields is CDR3 protein, CDR3 DNA, J gene, clone size, D gene, V gene. The D gene is left open where the match is weak. Clone size is shown for a subset of rows, as once, few, many or a class of expanded clone.

CAWMRDILNTEAFF	TGTGCCTGGATGCGGGACATACTGAACACTGAAGCTTTCTTT	TRBJ1-1	many	.	TRBV30
CASSYDQGALTEAFF	TGTGCCAGCAGTTACGATCAGGGGGCTTTGACTGAAGCTTTCTTT	TRBJ1-1	.	TRBD1	TRBV6-5
CASSLLPVGLAGHNEQFF	TGTGCCAGCAGCTTGTTACCTGTGGGACTAGCGGGGCACAATGAGCAGTTCTTC	TRBJ2-1	.	TRBD2	TRBV7-8
CSAREEPGIINSPLHF	TGCAGTGCTAGAGAAGAGCCAGGCATCATTAATTCACCCCTCCACTTT	TRBJ1-6	.	.	TRBV20-1
CASSPEGGIHEQYF	TGTGCCAGCAGCCCCGAGGGAGGGATCCACGAGCAGTACTTC	TRBJ2-7	many	TRBD2	TRBV3-1
CASTTTGPYGYTF	TGTGCCAGCACTACGACAGGGCCGTATGGCTACACCTTC	TRBJ1-2	few	TRBD1	TRBV2
CSVRTDYNEQFF	TGCAGCGTCCGGACAGACTACAATGAGCAGTTCTTC	TRBJ2-1	many	.	TRBV29-1
CATSDLGTNHNEQFF	TGTGCCACCAGTGATCTCGGGACTAACCACAATGAGCAGTTCTTC	TRBJ2-1	few	TRBD2	TRBV24-1
CATSSERTGGGEQFF	TGTGCCACCAGCAGCGAACGGACAGGGGGCGGTGAGCAGTTCTTC	TRBJ2-1	few	TRBD1	TRBV15
CASSLEAGPGEKLFF	TGTGCCAGCAGCTTAGAGGCGGGGCCGGGAGAAAAACTGTTTTTT	TRBJ1-4	few	.	TRBV11-2
CASSHRVQGYGYTF	TGTGCCAGCAGCCACAGGGTCCAAGGCTATGGCTACACCTTC	TRBJ1-2	many	.	TRBV12-3/TRBV12-4
CASSPGDRRWAGEQFF	TGTGCCAGCAGTCCGGGGGACAGACGGTGGGCAGGTGAGCAGTTCTTC	TRBJ2-1	.	.	TRBV12-3/TRBV12-4
CASSLYTEGTEAFF	TGTGCCAGCAGTTTATATACGGAGGGAACTGAAGCTTTCTTT	TRBJ1-1	many	.	TRBV12-3/TRBV12-4
CASSRPREANTEAFF	TGTGCCAGCAGCAGACCCAGGGAAGCGAACACTGAAGCTTTCTTT	TRBJ1-1	.	.	TRBV12-3/TRBV12-4
CASSQNGGAVGEKLFF	TGTGCCAGCAGCCAAAACGGGGGGGCTGTAGGTGAAAAACTGTTTTTT	TRBJ1-4	.	.	TRBV3-1
CASSLRDRWDGYTF	TGTGCCAGCAGTTTAAGGGACAGGTGGGATGGCTACACCTTC	TRBJ1-2	many	TRBD1	TRBV12-3/TRBV12-4
CASSPRGMNTGELFF	TGTGCCAGCAGTCCGCGGGGGATGAACACCGGGGAGCTGTTTTTT	TRBJ2-2	.	TRBD2	TRBV6-1
CASSELVAVSYEQYF	TGCGCCAGCAGTGAGTTGGTAGCCGTCTCCTACGAGCAGTACTTC	TRBJ2-7	many	.	TRBV10-2
CASSLIEISTSEQYF	TGTGCCAGCAGTTTAATCGAAATATCTACGTCCGAGCAGTACTTC	TRBJ2-7	many	.	TRBV12-3/TRBV12-4
CASNGVGTDTQYF	TGTGCCAGCAACGGGGTGGGCACAGATACGCAGTATTTT	TRBJ2-3	many	.	TRBV2
CASSPGLVSGNTIYF	TGTGCCAGCTCTCCGGGACTCGTCTCTGGAAACACCATATATTTT	TRBJ1-3	many	.	TRBV19
CASKDGDTGELFF	TGCGCCAGCAAGGACGGGGACACCGGGGAGCTGTTTTTT	TRBJ2-2	few	.	TRBV5-1
CSARPVGGGGNTIYF	TGCAGTGCCCGACCGGTGGGGGGCGGTGGAAACACCATATATTTT	TRBJ1-3	many	.	TRBV20-1
CASSYPSILRFADTQYF	TGTGCCAGCAGTTATCCTAGTATCCTAAGGTTCGCAGATACGCAGTATTTT	TRBJ2-3	few	.	TRBV27
CASSPSRSRGSGNTIYF	TGTGCCAGCAGCCCTTCGAGGTCCAGGGGCTCTGGAAACACCATATATTTT	TRBJ1-3	.	.	TRBV7-9
CASSFGPNIDEQFF	TGTGCCAGCAGTTTTGGGCCCAATATCGATGAGCAGTTCTTC	TRBJ2-1	many	.	TRBV12-3/TRBV12-4
CASSHGQGSSYEQYF	TGTGCCAGCAGTCACGGACAGGGCAGCTCCTACGAGCAGTACTTC	TRBJ2-7	many	TRBD1	TRBV7-9
CASKRGPHGELFF	TGTGCCAGCAAGCGGGGCCCCCACGGGGAGCTGTTTTTT	TRBJ2-2	.	TRBD2	TRBV6-1
CALRGAGGPQETQYF	TGTGCCCTGAGGGGAGCGGGAGGGCCCCAAGAGACCCAGTACTTC	TRBJ2-5	many	TRBD2	TRBV30
CASSPQISGSNGYTF	TGTGCCAGCTCACCACAGATCTCAGGGTCGAATGGCTACACCTTC	TRBJ1-2	many	.	TRBV18
CSATYSSYNSPLHF	TGCAGTGCTACGTATAGCTCCTATAATTCACCCCTCCACTTT	TRBJ1-6	.	.	TRBV20-1
CSVEVGLDNEQFF	TGCAGCGTTGAAGTCGGTCTGGACAATGAGCAGTTCTTC	TRBJ2-1	many	.	TRBV29-1
CASSLDWGRETQYF	TGTGCCAGCAGCTTAGACTGGGGCAGAGAGACCCAGTACTTC	TRBJ2-5	once	.	TRBV7-8
CASSELRLAGGEEQFF	TGTGCCAGCAGTGAACTTAGACTAGCGGGAGGAGAGGAGCAGTTCTTC	TRBJ2-1	many	TRBD2	TRBV2
CASSPTRVDTQYF	TGCGCCAGCAGCCCCACTAGAGTAGATACGCAGTATTTT	TRBJ2-3	few	.	TRBV5-1
CASSRNGLGNGNQPQHF	TGTGCCAGCAGTAGAAACGGTCTCGGGAACGGCAATCAGCCCCAGCATTTT	TRBJ1-5	many	.	TRBV6-1
CASSSWTGRSGNTIYF	TGTGCCAGTAGTTCATGGACAGGGCGTTCTGGAAACACCATATATTTT	TRBJ1-3	few	TRBD1	TRBV19
CASSLSGQGEKLFF	TGTGCCAGCAGTTTATCGGGACAGGGTGAAAAACTGTTTTTT	TRBJ1-4	many	TRBD1	TRBV12-3/TRBV12-4
CASRPGDSLNYGYTF	TGTGCCAGTCGACCCGGGGACAGCCTTAACTATGGCTACACCTTC	TRBJ1-2	few	TRBD1	TRBV19
CASSLRPGQPNTGELFF	TGTGCCAGCAGTCTACGTCCGGGACAGCCGAACACCGGGGAGCTGTTTTTT	TRBJ2-2	.	TRBD1	TRBV12-3/TRBV12-4
CASGRVTQPQHF	TGTGCCAGCGGCAGGGTTACTCAGCCCCAGCATTTT	TRBJ1-5	.	.	TRBV7-8
CATSRDLTGDLDEQFF	TGTGCCACCAGCAGAGATCTGACGGGGGACTTGGATGAGCAGTTCTTC	TRBJ2-1	many	.	TRBV15
CSASRTGTGELFF	TGCAGTGCTAGTAGGACTGGAACCGGGGAGCTGTTTTTT	TRBJ2-2	many	.	TRBV20-1
CASRGDDSEAFF	TGTGCCAGCAGGGGTGACGACAGCGAAGCTTTCTTT	TRBJ1-1	.	.	TRBV13
CASKFGGGETQYF	TGCGCCAGCAAATTTGGGGGGGGAGAGACCCAGTACTTC	TRBJ2-5	many	TRBD2	TRBV10-2
CASSLTGGLGDTQYF	TGTGCCAGCAGTTTAACGGGAGGTCTTGGAGATACGCAGTATTTT	TRBJ2-3	.	TRBD2	TRBV12-3/TRBV12-4
CASSDREGQFF	TGTGCCAGCAGTGACCGGGAGGGGCAGTTCTTC	TRBJ2-1	.	TRBD2	TRBV25-1
CASSWTRQTEAFF	TGCGCCAGCAGCTGGACGAGACAGACTGAAGCTTTCTTT	TRBJ1-1	.	.	TRBV5-1
CSAMERGYPSYGYTF	TGCAGTGCTATGGAACGGGGTTACCCTAGCTATGGCTACACCTTC	TRBJ1-2	many	.	TRBV20-1
CSARGSGRGRNEQFF	TGCAGTGCTAGGGGTAGCGGGAGGGGTAGGAATGAGCAGTTCTTC	TRBJ2-1	many	TRBD2	TRBV20-1
CASSTGLAGTGELFF	TGTGCCAGCAGTACCGGACTAGCGGGGACCGGGGAGCTGTTTTTT	TRBJ2-2	few	TRBD2	TRBV25-1
CASSVDGYINQPQHF	TGTGCCAGCAGCGTAGACGGGTACATAAATCAGCCCCAGCATTTT	TRBJ1-5	few	.	TRBV9